A single sample is the source of the 30 T cell receptor beta chains below, sequenced in a study of T-cell reconstitution after alpha-beta-depleted transplantation in children. The library targeted TCRbeta and was prepared with unique molecular identifiers. TCRdb ran MiXCR on the PCR reads and lists one entry per CDR3 protein. The repertoire includes about 980,000 distinct CDR3 sequences, about 26% of them detected once, and roughly 31% sits in the top ten. The specimen was PBMCs, mostly from graft donor cells, collected 360 days after TCRalphabeta/CD19-depleted stem cell transplant. The receptor set was obtained from a boy under two years old who had a stem cell transplant for SCID, so the T cells may come from the graft donor.

This clonotype was counted between two and nine times. The chain is built from TRBV12-3 or TRBV12-4 and TRBJ1-5; tentatively, D is TRBD1 (5 bases). Trimming pared 3 bases from V and 2 bases from J, leaving 17 bases between. The CDR3 totals 17 residues. The DNA for the CDR3 is TGTGCCAGCAGTTTTGCCAGGGAATGGGAAGGCAATCAGCCCCAGCATTTT. The encoded protein is CASSFAREWEGNQPQHF.

The chain has TRBV4-2 and TRBJ2-1; TRBD2 might be the D (6 bases). Germline V lookup: CDR1 LGHNA, CDR2 YNFKEQ. CDR3 size: 13 residues. V was pared by 1 base and J by 9 bases, with 10 bases between. The CDR3, as DNA: TGTGCCAGCAGCCAAGTTTTAGCGGTTGAGCAGTTCTTC. This translates into CASSQVLAVEQFF.

V is TRBV3-1 and J is TRBJ2-1; 8 bases match TRBD2. This CDR3 comprises 14 residues. CDR1 is LGHDT and CDR2 is YNNKEL in the germline V gene (reference sequence). V shed 1 base and J 11 bases; nucleotides not matched to a gene: 7. CDR3 sequence (DNA): TGTGCCAGCAGCCAAGTTTTAGCGGGGTTTAAGCAGTTCTTC. Amino acids: CASSQVLAGFKQFF.

This clonotype showed up just a few times. J is TRBJ2-7 and V is TRBV7-6; D unclear. Trimming shortened V by 6 bases and J by 6 bases, and 15 bases separated the two germline ends. This CDR3 has 13 amino acids. CDR1 is SGHVS, CDR2 FNYEAQ, per germline. CDR3 coding DNA: TGTGCCAGCAGTTCGGACGAGGTCGGCGAGCAGTACTTC. Its protein product is CASSSDEVGEQYF.

The gene calls are TRBV7-9 and TRBJ1-6, with no clear D. CDR1 SEHNR and CDR2 FQNEAQ come from the germline V gene (reference sequence). Trimming took off 2 bases at V and 9 bases at J, with 14 bases between the two ends. The CDR3 sequence is 15 residues long. CDR3 protein: CASSLWESSSSPLHF. CDR3 sequence (DNA): TGTGCCAGCAGCTTATGGGAGTCCTCCTCTTCACCCCTCCACTTT.

This clonotype has a handful of counts. J is TRBJ2-7 and V is TRBV12-3 or TRBV12-4; TRBD1 is a possible D gene (7 bases). Trimming left V 2 bases short and J 1 base short, with 18 bases between. The CDR3 runs to 17 residues. The CDR3 protein is CASSLSRGDRASYEQYF. The CDR3 DNA reads as TGTGCCAGCAGTTTAAGTCGCGGGGACAGAGCATCCTACGAGCAGTACTTC.

This clonotype was observed many times. V and J are TRBV27 and TRBJ1-1, with TRBD1 matching 8 bases. The CDR3 is 15 amino acids. CDR1 MNHEY and CDR2 SMNVEV come from the germline V gene (reference sequence). J was trimmed by 1 base and V by 0 bases; bases with no gene match: 1. The DNA of the CDR3 is TGTGCCAGCAGTTTATCGGGGACAGGGAACACTGAAGCTTTCTTT. Its protein product is CASSLSGTGNTEAFF.

This clonotype has a handful of counts. The rearrangement uses TRBV28 and TRBJ2-7, with 8 nucleotides matching TRBD2. The CDR3 extends over 13 amino acids. CDR1 is MDHEN, CDR2 SYDVKM, per germline. Unmatched junction bases numbered 5, after V lost 5 bases and J lost 5 bases. The CDR3 region has the DNA TGTGCCAGCAGTGGAGCGGGGGCGGACGAGCAGTACTTC. It encodes CASSGAGADEQYF.

This clonotype was observed a handful of times. V gene TRBV29-1 combines with J gene TRBJ2-5; TRBD2 is a possible D gene (6 bases). The CDR3 covers 14 residues. The germline CDR1 and CDR2 sequences are SQVTM and ANQGSEA. The V end was cut by 2 bases, the J end by 5 bases, with 15 bases between. The CDR3, as DNA: TGCAGCGTTGAACGGAGGGGAGACGAGGAGACCCAGTACTTC. Its translation: CSVERRGDEETQYF.

This clonotype was seen a handful of times. In nucleotides, the CDR3 is TGTGCCAGCAGTGAAAAGGGGACAGGGTTCTACGAGCAGTACTTC. This gives the protein CASSEKGTGFYEQYF. V and J are TRBV2 and TRBJ2-7, with 9 bases identical to TRBD1. Germline-derived CDR1 and CDR2 are SNHLY and FYNNEI. The CDR3 has 15 residues. With 2 bases clipped from V and 3 bases from J, the junction kept 5 bases outside the gene matches.

The chain joins TRBV20-1 to TRBJ2-7; possibly TRBD1 for D (5 bases). Per the germline V gene, CDR1 is DFQATT and CDR2 is SNEGSKA (reference sequence). The V end lost 1 base, the J end lost 4 bases, and 5 bases lay between the germline ends. This CDR3 is built from 11 residues. This chain's CDR3 is CSARAGYEQYF. CDR3 DNA: TGCAGTGCTAGAGCAGGGTACGAGCAGTACTTC.

This clonotype was detected only a few times. This chain links TRBV20-1 with TRBJ2-1, with TRBD1 matching over 7 bases. The CDR3 consists of 13 residues. The V gene end was trimmed by 6 bases and the J gene end by 5 bases; junction bases not matched to a gene: 7. The V gene's germline CDR1 is DFQATT and CDR2 SNEGSKA (reference sequence). CDR3 DNA: TGCAGTGCCACCGGGACAGTTGACAATGAGCAGTTCTTC. Translation: CSATGTVDNEQFF.

This clonotype showed up just a few times. The genes are TRBV5-1 and TRBJ1-1, with a tentative D call TRBD1 (6 bases). Germline V gene lookup returns CDR1 SGHRS and CDR2 YFSETQ. The CDR3 spans 13 residues. Trimming cost V 7 bases and J 2 bases, with 12 bases left between them. This CDR3 reads CASRTVPNTEAFF. CDR3 DNA: TGCGCCAGCCGGACAGTGCCTAACACTGAAGCTTTCTTT.

This clonotype has a single count. The chain employs TRBV4-1 and TRBJ2-7; 10 positions agree with TRBD2. V dropped 1 base and J dropped 2; count of bases not matched to a gene: 14. CDR3 length: 19 amino acids. Per the germline V gene, CDR1 is MGHRA and CDR2 is YSYEKL. The CDR3 region is CASSQVGRGLAGVPYEQYF. The CDR3 DNA is TGCGCCAGCAGCCAAGTAGGGCGTGGTCTAGCGGGGGTCCCCTACGAGCAGTACTTC.

The chain is built from TRBV12-3 or TRBV12-4 and TRBJ2-1, with 10 positions matching TRBD2. Trimming cost V 6 bases and J 8 bases; bases outside gene matches: 7. CDR3 size: 14 residues. The CDR3 loop reads CASRDIAGGYEQFF. CDR3 nucleotide sequence: TGTGCCAGCAGGGATATAGCGGGGGGTTATGAGCAGTTCTTC.

This clonotype came up a few times. This chain connects TRBV7-2 to TRBJ1-4; D is ambiguous. Germline assignment: CDR1 SGHTA and CDR2 FQGNSA. Trimming took 0 bases from V and 8 from J, leaving 13 bases between them. The CDR3 runs 15 residues. CDR3 protein: CASSLAGSVGEKLFF. The CDR3, as DNA: TGTGCCAGCAGCTTAGCGGGGTCGGTGGGGGAAAAACTGTTTTTT.

The rearrangement uses TRBV5-1 and TRBJ2-5; a possible D gene is TRBD1 (6 bases). Looked up from germline, CDR1 is SGHRS and CDR2 is YFSETQ. V was trimmed by 5 bases and J by 2 bases, leaving 19 bases between them. The CDR3 runs 16 residues. The CDR3 reads CASRLLGGMNQETQYF. In DNA, the CDR3 is TGCGCCAGCAGATTGCTAGGGGGAATGAATCAAGAGACCCAGTACTTC. The full variable domain, completed using reference TRBV5-1 and TRBJ2-5, is KAGVTQTPRYLIKTRGQQVTLSCSPISGHRSVSWYQQTPGQGLQFLFEYFSETQRNKGNFPGRFSGRQFSNSRSEMNVSTLELGDSALYLCASRLLGGMNQETQYFGPGTRLLVL.

This clonotype was detected many times. The chain carries TRBV28 and TRBJ2-3; 10 nucleotides line up with TRBD2. From germline, CDR1 is MDHEN and CDR2 SYDVKM. The CDR3 covers 14 residues. J lost 4 bases, V lost 5 bases, and 3 bases had no gene match. The DNA of the CDR3 is TGTGCCAGCAGTAGCGGGGGGGCCGCAGATACGCAGTATTTT. It yields the protein CASSSGGAADTQYF.

The chain combines TRBV4-1 with TRBJ2-5; TRBD2 aligns across 8 bases. Per the germline V gene, CDR1 is MGHRA and CDR2 is YSYEKL. The CDR3 contains 17 residues. V lost 0 bases and J lost 5; bases outside the gene matches: 11. The CDR3 bases are TGCGCCAGCAGCCAAGATATCACGGGAGGGGTGGTGGAGACCCAGTACTTC. Its translation is CASSQDITGGVVETQYF.

V gene TRBV29-1 combines with J gene TRBJ2-1; D may be TRBD1 or TRBD2 (5 bases each). Germline V gene sequence: CDR1 SQVTM, CDR2 ANQGSEA. CDR3 size: 12 residues. The V end was cut by 7 bases, the J end by 4 bases, with 11 bases between. In nucleotides, the CDR3 is TGCAGCGCCGCGTGGGGGTACAATGAGCAGTTCTTC. This sequence encodes CSAAWGYNEQFF.

This clonotype was detected only a few times. The V gene is TRBV29-1, the J gene TRBJ2-5, with 8 bases lining up with TRBD2. V trimming: 1 base; J trimming: 5 bases; junction bases outside the gene matches: 9. Germline assignment: CDR1 SQVTM and CDR2 ANQGSEA. The CDR3 is made up of 15 amino acids. Here the CDR3 reads CSVEVERGPEETQYF. The CDR3 DNA reads TGCAGCGTTGAAGTAGAGCGGGGGCCCGAGGAGACCCAGTACTTC.

The sample holds one count of this clonotype. V and J are TRBV18 and TRBJ2-5, with D unresolved. The germline gives CDR1 KGHSH, CDR2 LQKENI. V lost 5 bases and J lost 1, with 14 bases in between. The CDR3 runs to 15 residues. In DNA, the CDR3 is TGTGCCAGCTCATATGGTCGGGTTTTCCAAGAGACCCAGTACTTC. It yields the protein CASSYGRVFQETQYF. Full variable domain (outside the CDR3, taken from reference TRBV18 and TRBJ2-5): NAGVMQNPRHLVRRRGQEARLRCSPMKGHSHVYWYRQLPEEGLKFMVYLQKENIIDESGMPKERFSAEFPKEGPSILRIQQVVRGDSAAYFCASSYGRVFQETQYFGPGTRLLVL.

V gene TRBV7-2 combines with J gene TRBJ2-7; D not resolved. The CDR3 totals 13 residues. Trimming cost V 5 bases and J 5 bases, with 13 bases left between them. CDR1 is SGHTA, CDR2 FQGNSA, per germline. The CDR3 bases are TGTGCCAGCAGCCTGGAAAGGGATGACGAGCAGTACTTC. It encodes CASSLERDDEQYF.

This chain links TRBV20-1 with TRBJ1-5; 10 nucleotides line up with TRBD1. The germline V gene encodes CDR1 DFQATT and CDR2 SNEGSKA (reference sequence). Trimming removed 6 bases from V and 4 bases from J; junction bases left unmatched: 9. The CDR3 has 15 residues. The CDR3, as DNA: TGCAGTGCCATACCGGACAGGGGGAAGAATCAGCCCCAGCATTTT. Translated, it gives CSAIPDRGKNQPQHF.

The chain is built from TRBV4-2 and TRBJ2-3; D is perhaps TRBD2 (6 bases). Germline CDR1 reads LGHNA; CDR2 reads YNFKEQ. Trimming removed 1 base from V and 1 base from J, with 12 bases in between. The CDR3 length is 16 residues. The CDR3 loop is CASSQAFGGGTDTQYF. CDR3 DNA: TGTGCCAGCAGCCAAGCCTTCGGAGGGGGCACAGATACGCAGTATTTT.

Only a few counts were recorded for this clonotype. This may arise from a read error, as a much more abundant clone is one base away. The V and J genes are TRBV12-3 or TRBV12-4 and TRBJ2-1; D not resolved. The CDR3 runs to 11 residues. Trimming took off 7 bases at V and 5 bases at J, with 6 bases between the two ends. As DNA, the CDR3 is TGTGCCAGCACCGGGCACAATGAGCAGTTCTTC. Its protein is CASTGHNEQFF.

Remarks on this clonotype: This CDR3 fails to terminate in the conserved phenylalanine or tryptophan, so it likely reflects a read error. The V and J genes are TRBV25-1 and TRBJ1-1; no clear D. The CDR3 runs to 13 residues. CDR1 and CDR2 (germline): MGHDK, SYGVNS. Trimming cost V 5 bases and J 1 base, with 8 bases left between them. The CDR3, as DNA: TGTGCCAGCAGTAGTTCCCCGAACACTGAAGCTTTCTAT. It is translated as CASSSSPNTEAFY.

V and J are TRBV9 and TRBJ2-1; TRBD1 aligns across 9 bases. Germline CDR1 and CDR2: SGDLS and YYNGEE. Losses at the gene ends were 3 bases for V and 3 bases for J; bases not matched to a gene: 4. This CDR3 region has 15 residues. This CDR3 reads CASSDTGGYYNEQFF. The CDR3 DNA follows: TGTGCCAGCAGCGATACAGGGGGCTACTACAATGAGCAGTTCTTC.

This clonotype has ten or more counts. This sequence joins TRBV6-1 and TRBJ2-3; 9 positions match TRBD2. V trimming: 6 bases; J trimming: 0 bases; junction bases outside the gene matches: 7. Germline V gives CDR1 MNHNS, CDR2 SASEGT. The CDR3 spans 16 residues. CDR3 DNA: TGTGCCAGCAGGCGAGGGACTAGCTATAGCACAGATACGCAGTATTTT. It is translated as CASRRGTSYSTDTQYF.

The V and J genes are TRBV3-1 and TRBJ2-1; 11 bases fit TRBD2. This CDR3 comprises 15 residues. V shed 5 bases and J 4 bases; nucleotides not matched to a gene: 4. The V gene's germline CDR1 is LGHDT and CDR2 YNNKEL (reference sequence). DNA for the CDR3: TGTGCCAGCAGCTCACTAGCGGGGGAGTACAATGAGCAGTTCTTC. Translating it yields CASSSLAGEYNEQFF.